A selection of T cell receptor beta chains follows, all from one sample in a study of CD8 T cells in Susac syndrome. MiXCR, run by TCRdb on the immunoSEQ multiplex PCR reads, gives a single entry per CDR3 protein. The sample holds about 200,000 distinct CDR3 sequences, 90% to 95% seen once. The sequenced sample consisted of CD4+ T cells from PBMCs. The receptors come from a human donor with multiple sclerosis. Both conserved end residues are part of each CDR3. The order of the fields is D gene, V gene, clone size, J gene, CDR3 DNA, CDR3 protein. A D gene is named only where the DNA matches it firmly. The listing skips clone size in some rows; elsewhere it reads once, few, many or a size class.

D gene: NA
V gene: TRBV30
clone size: NA
J gene: TRBJ1-1
CDR3 DNA: TGTGCCTGGAGCCAGTCCTTCCTCATGAACACTGAAGCTTTCTTT
CDR3 protein: CAWSQSFLMNTEAFF

D gene: NA
V gene: TRBV29-1
clone size: NA
J gene: TRBJ2-1
CDR3 DNA: TGCAGCGTTGAATTGCTGACTTCACACAATGAGCAGTTCTTC
CDR3 protein: CSVELLTSHNEQFF

D gene: NA
V gene: TRBV9
clone size: NA
J gene: TRBJ2-5
CDR3 DNA: TGTGCCAGCAGCGTAGCCGTAGCGGACCACCAAGAGACCCAGTACTTC
CDR3 protein: CASSVAVADHQETQYF

D gene: NA
V gene: TRBV29-1
clone size: NA
J gene: TRBJ1-1
CDR3 DNA: TGCAGCGTTTCTTCCCTTGGGAACACTGAAGCTTTCTTT
CDR3 protein: CSVSSLGNTEAFF

D gene: NA
V gene: TRBV11-3
clone size: NA
J gene: TRBJ1-2
CDR3 DNA: TGTGCCAGTCCGATTAACTATGGCTACACCTTC
CDR3 protein: CASPINYGYTF

D gene: TRBD2
V gene: TRBV6-5
clone size: NA
J gene: TRBJ2-3
CDR3 DNA: TGTGCCAGCAGTTTTGGGCTAGCGGGGACCACAGATACGCAGTATTTT
CDR3 protein: CASSFGLAGTTDTQYF

D gene: TRBD2
V gene: TRBV20-1
clone size: NA
J gene: TRBJ2-7
CDR3 DNA: TGCAGTGCTAGTACCGGGGGGACCTACGAGCAGTACTTC
CDR3 protein: CSASTGGTYEQYF

D gene: NA
V gene: TRBV12-3/TRBV12-4
clone size: NA
J gene: TRBJ2-7
CDR3 DNA: TGTGCCAGCAGCCTCGGCAGATTATTGCAGTACTTC
CDR3 protein: CASSLGRLLQYF

D gene: NA
V gene: TRBV7-7
clone size: NA
J gene: TRBJ2-2
CDR3 DNA: TGTGCCAGCAGCTTGGGGGGTCGCACCGGGGAGCTGTTTTTT
CDR3 protein: CASSLGGRTGELFF

D gene: NA
V gene: TRBV3-1
clone size: NA
J gene: TRBJ1-6
CDR3 DNA: TGTGCCAGCAGCCACGGGACCCTTATTCCAGCTACTTCACCCCTCCACTTT
CDR3 protein: CASSHGTLIPATSPLHF

D gene: NA
V gene: TRBV3-1
clone size: NA
J gene: TRBJ2-4
CDR3 DNA: TGTGCCAGCAGCCACAGAGAAGCCAAAAACATTCAGTACTTC
CDR3 protein: CASSHREAKNIQYF

D gene: TRBD2
V gene: TRBV25-1
clone size: NA
J gene: TRBJ2-5
CDR3 DNA: TGTGCCAGCAGTGAACGGAGCGGGATGGAGACCCAGTACTTC
CDR3 protein: CASSERSGMETQYF

D gene: TRBD2
V gene: TRBV9
clone size: NA
J gene: TRBJ2-7
CDR3 DNA: TGTGCCAGCAGCGTAGTAGCAGCGGGAGGCGAGCAGTACTTC
CDR3 protein: CASSVVAAGGEQYF

D gene: NA
V gene: TRBV6-5
clone size: NA
J gene: TRBJ1-2
CDR3 DNA: TGTGCCAGCCGGGCCCTCGGGGATGGCTACACCTTC
CDR3 protein: CASRALGDGYTF

D gene: TRBD1
V gene: TRBV12-3/TRBV12-4
clone size: NA
J gene: TRBJ2-2
CDR3 DNA: TGTGCCAGCAGACGTGACAGGGCCGGGGAGCTGTTTTTT
CDR3 protein: CASRRDRAGELFF

D gene: TRBD1
V gene: TRBV20-1
clone size: NA
J gene: TRBJ2-1
CDR3 DNA: TGCAGTGCTGGGACAGGATCCCGTGTAAGTGAGCAGTTCTTC
CDR3 protein: CSAGTGSRVSEQFF

D gene: NA
V gene: TRBV6-1
clone size: NA
J gene: TRBJ2-1
CDR3 DNA: TGTGCCAGCCTTGGGTATGGGTTGGGGAGTGAGCAGTTCTTC
CDR3 protein: CASLGYGLGSEQFF

D gene: TRBD2
V gene: TRBV4-1
clone size: once
J gene: TRBJ2-1
CDR3 DNA: TGCGCCAGCAGCCTATTAAGCGGGGGCAACAATGAGCAGTTCTTC
CDR3 protein: CASSLLSGGNNEQFF

D gene: TRBD2
V gene: TRBV20-1
clone size: NA
J gene: TRBJ2-7
CDR3 DNA: TGCAGTGCTAGAGGCCTTGAGGGACTAGCGACCGAGCAGTACTTC
CDR3 protein: CSARGLEGLATEQYF

D gene: NA
V gene: TRBV20-1
clone size: NA
J gene: TRBJ2-7
CDR3 DNA: TGCAGTGCTGCCGAGGGGACCTACGAGCAGTACTTC
CDR3 protein: CSAAEGTYEQYF

D gene: TRBD1
V gene: TRBV20-1
clone size: NA
J gene: TRBJ1-2
CDR3 DNA: TGCAGTGCTCGGTCCGGGACAGGGGGTTCGGACTATGGCTACACCTTC
CDR3 protein: CSARSGTGGSDYGYTF

D gene: TRBD2
V gene: TRBV3-1
clone size: NA
J gene: TRBJ2-3
CDR3 DNA: TGTGCCAGCAGCCTCCGACTAGCGGGAGTGTTTCTAGATACGCAGTATTTT
CDR3 protein: CASSLRLAGVFLDTQYF

D gene: NA
V gene: TRBV28
clone size: few
J gene: TRBJ1-2
CDR3 DNA: TGTGCCAGCAGTGTCGGGGCAGACTATGGCTACACCTTC
CDR3 protein: CASSVGADYGYTF

D gene: NA
V gene: TRBV5-6
clone size: NA
J gene: TRBJ1-1
CDR3 DNA: TGTGCCAGCAGCTTAGGACAGGAAGCTTTCTTT
CDR3 protein: CASSLGQEAFF

D gene: NA
V gene: TRBV4-1
clone size: NA
J gene: TRBJ2-1
CDR3 DNA: TGCGCCAGCAGCCGCGTTTCGGAGCAGTTCTTC
CDR3 protein: CASSRVSEQFF

D gene: NA
V gene: TRBV12-3/TRBV12-4
clone size: NA
J gene: TRBJ2-3
CDR3 DNA: TGTGCCAGCAGCCACGACGGTCCCCGTAGGGATACGCAGTATTTT
CDR3 protein: CASSHDGPRRDTQYF

D gene: NA
V gene: TRBV30
clone size: NA
J gene: TRBJ2-3
CDR3 DNA: TGTGCCTGGAGCCGGTTTTTTGATACGCAGTATTTT
CDR3 protein: CAWSRFFDTQYF

D gene: NA
V gene: TRBV3-1
clone size: NA
J gene: TRBJ2-7
CDR3 DNA: TGTGCCAGCAGCCCCCTCTTGTATGGCGGCGAGCAGTACTTC
CDR3 protein: CASSPLLYGGEQYF

D gene: TRBD2
V gene: TRBV19
clone size: NA
J gene: TRBJ2-7
CDR3 DNA: TGTGCCAGTAGTATCCCCCCACAGGGACTAGCGGGAGTCGAGCAGTACTTC
CDR3 protein: CASSIPPQGLAGVEQYF

D gene: NA
V gene: TRBV20-1
clone size: NA
J gene: TRBJ1-6
CDR3 DNA: TGCAGTGCTAGCGGAGACCCTTATTCACCCCTCCACTTT
CDR3 protein: CSASGDPYSPLHF